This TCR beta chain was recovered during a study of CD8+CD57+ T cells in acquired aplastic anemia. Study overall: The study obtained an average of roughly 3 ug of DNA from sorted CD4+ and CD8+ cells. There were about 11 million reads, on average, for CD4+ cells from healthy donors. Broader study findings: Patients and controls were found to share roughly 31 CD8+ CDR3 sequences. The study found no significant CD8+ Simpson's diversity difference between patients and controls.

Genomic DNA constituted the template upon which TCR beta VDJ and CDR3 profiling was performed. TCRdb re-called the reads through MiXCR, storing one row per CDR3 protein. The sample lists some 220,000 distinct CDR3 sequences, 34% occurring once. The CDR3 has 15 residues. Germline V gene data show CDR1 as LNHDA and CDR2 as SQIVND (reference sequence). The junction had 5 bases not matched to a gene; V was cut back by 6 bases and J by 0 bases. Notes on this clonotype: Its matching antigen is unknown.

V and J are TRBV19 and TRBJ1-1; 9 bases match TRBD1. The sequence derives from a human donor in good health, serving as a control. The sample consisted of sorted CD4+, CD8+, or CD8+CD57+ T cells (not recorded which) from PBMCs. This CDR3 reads CASSGQGLMNTEAFF. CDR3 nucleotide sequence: TGTGCCAGTAGCGGACAGGGGCTTATGAACACTGAAGCTTTCTTT.